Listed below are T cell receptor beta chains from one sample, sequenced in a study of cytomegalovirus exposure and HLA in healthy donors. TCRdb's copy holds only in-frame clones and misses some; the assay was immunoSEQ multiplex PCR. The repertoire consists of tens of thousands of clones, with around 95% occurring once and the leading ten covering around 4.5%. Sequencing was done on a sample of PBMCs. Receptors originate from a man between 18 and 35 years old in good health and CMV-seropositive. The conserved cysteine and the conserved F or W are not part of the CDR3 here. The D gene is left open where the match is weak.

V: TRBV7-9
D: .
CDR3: ASSHIHNNEQF

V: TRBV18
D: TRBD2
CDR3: ASSPFSGQNTGELF

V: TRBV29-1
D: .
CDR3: SVAGVGENIQY

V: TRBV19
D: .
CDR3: ASSLTLDSYSNQPQH

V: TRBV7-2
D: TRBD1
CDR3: ASSHHRTGGVETQY

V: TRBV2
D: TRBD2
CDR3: ASSGTSVTQETQY

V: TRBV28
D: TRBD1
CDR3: ASSLGGQGGAGELF

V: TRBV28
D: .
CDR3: ASSALTGMNTEAF

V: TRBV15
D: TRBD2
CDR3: ATSRGRTSGQNEQF

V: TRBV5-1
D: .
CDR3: ASSLDPDEQY

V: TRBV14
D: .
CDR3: ASSPRGQVSGNTIY

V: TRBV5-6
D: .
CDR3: ASLRRSSGANVLT

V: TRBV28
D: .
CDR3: ASSSETDNQPQH

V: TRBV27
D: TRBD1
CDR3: ASCNLFPQGALRGKLF

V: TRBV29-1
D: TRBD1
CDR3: SARGRRTEAF

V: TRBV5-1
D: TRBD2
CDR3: ASSLGSLAGDPGETQY

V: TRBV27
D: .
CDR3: ASSLSIPTGNWNEKLF

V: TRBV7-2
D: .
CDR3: ASHLGEGGIYGYT

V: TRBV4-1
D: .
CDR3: ASSQDLWGVSGRTEAF

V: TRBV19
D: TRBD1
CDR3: ATKDRTQQPQH

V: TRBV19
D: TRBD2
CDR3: ASSFGSGGTDTQY

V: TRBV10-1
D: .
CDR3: ASPVGENTPLH

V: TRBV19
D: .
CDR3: ASSIRENTEAF

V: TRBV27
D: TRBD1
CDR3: ASSTGQGGSNQPQH

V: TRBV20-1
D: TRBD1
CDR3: IPGQNYGYT

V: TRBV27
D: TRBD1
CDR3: ASSLLGDRQF

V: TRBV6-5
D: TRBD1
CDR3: ASSPRTGDEQY

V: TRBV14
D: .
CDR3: ASSRNHGWSEQY